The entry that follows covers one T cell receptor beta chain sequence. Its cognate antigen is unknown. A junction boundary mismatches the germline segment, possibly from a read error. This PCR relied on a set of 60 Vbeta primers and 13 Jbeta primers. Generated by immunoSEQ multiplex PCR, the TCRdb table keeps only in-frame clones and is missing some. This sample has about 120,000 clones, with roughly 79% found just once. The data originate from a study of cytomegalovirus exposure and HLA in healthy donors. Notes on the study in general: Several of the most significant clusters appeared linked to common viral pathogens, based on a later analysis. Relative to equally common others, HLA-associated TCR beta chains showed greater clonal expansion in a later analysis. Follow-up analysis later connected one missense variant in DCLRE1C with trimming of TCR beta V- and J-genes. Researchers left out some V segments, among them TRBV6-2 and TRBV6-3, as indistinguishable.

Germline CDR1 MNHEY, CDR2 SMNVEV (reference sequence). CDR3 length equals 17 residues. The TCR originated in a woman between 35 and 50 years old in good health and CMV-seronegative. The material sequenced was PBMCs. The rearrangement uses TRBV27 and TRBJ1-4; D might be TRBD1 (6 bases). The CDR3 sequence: CAGSFRGGAEWGEKLFF. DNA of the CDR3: TGTGCCGGCAGTTTCCGGGGGGGCGCCGAGTGGGGTGAAAAACTGTTTTTT.